The source of this T cell receptor (beta chain) is a study of T cells in Graves' hyperthyroidism and ophthalmopathy (dated by TCRdb to between 2018 and 2020). Background on the whole study: Peripheral blood samples were taken at the time of initial diagnosis, prior to any treatment. TCR V-J signatures able to tell the groups apart were searched for in a discovery cohort of 95 to 100 patients, of whom fewer than 45 had Graves' ophthalmopathy and 57 had stable Graves' hyperthyroidism. An independent validation cohort of around 19 hyperthyroidism patients and 17 patients who later progressed to ophthalmopathy tested prospective prediction of ophthalmopathy. The 95 to 100 discovery patients were randomly divided into training and test sets at a 7:3 ratio. Thyroid tissue and blood T-cell repertoires from roughly six Graves' hyperthyroidism patients were also compared in the study. After sampling, hyperthyroidism patients received methimazole starting at 30 mg daily, and ophthalmopathy patients received high-dose intravenous methylprednisolone. The paper reports TCR Vbeta CDR3 sequencing of some 140 peripheral blood samples: around 45 ophthalmopathy, fewer than 85 hyperthyroidism and around 17 progressor patients. Here is what the overall study found, with its caveats: Sample size was not statistically predetermined, and investigators were not blinded to group allocation. In cross-validation, a model built on a 13 V-J signature told ophthalmopathy apart from stable hyperthyroidism with 85% to 90% sensitivity and 81% to 82% specificity, and in testing the same model reached 80%/75%. In validation, the model predicted progression to ophthalmopathy with about 71% sensitivity and roughly 72% specificity, a median of roughly seven months before onset. Most expanded thyroid clonotypes (frequency above 0.001) were also detected in blood, a finding suggesting that blood repertoires may reflect thyroid immune responses.

The TCR beta CDR3 regions were amplified from RNA transcripts. The first round of RT-PCR for the TCR CDR3 was performed with the HTBI primer set and the Qiagen OneStep RT-PCR kit. Libraries were constructed in a second round of multiplex PCR, after which size selection and purification were performed. Libraries were sequenced paired-end with 100 bp reads on an Illumina HiSeq2000. The authors processed their data as follows. Raw data were processed with SOAPnuke, discarding reads with adapters, uncalled bases, mean Phred below 15, or no exact constant-primer or identifier match. High-quality paired reads were merged with COPE v1.2.5, and unique nucleotide sequences were defined as clonotypes. MiTCR v1.1 was used to align clonotypes to the IMGT TRBV, TRBD and TRBJ reference segments. The analysis included only V-J combinations with a frequency above 0.0001, which together covered over 98% of the repertoires. A TCS score was defined as the ratio between F50 (clonal expansion) and ExV (chaos), using BLOSUM62-based TCRdist between CDR3 peptides within each V-J. Welch's t-statistics and random forest reduced some 510 V-J features to roughly 13, which were used in a naive Bayes classifier (R e1071). TCRdb itself trimmed the public reads at Q25 with fastp, ran MiXCR and retained productive beta chains. Every entry covers one CDR3 protein and lists the most common genes and DNA from its rows. V and J calls and clone size were set by TCRdb, not the authors. In this sample the table shows under 700,000 distinct CDR3 sequences, approximately 15% of which occur a single time. The top ten clones comprise 15% to 20% of the sample.

Its CDR3 holds 14 amino acids, cysteine through phenylalanine. Solely the CDR3 DNA is kept, with 42 bases framed from the first base. Trimming takes 5 bases from V and 7 bases from J, and the germline ends sit 16 bases apart. Per the germline V gene, SGHNT is the CDR1 and YENEEA is the CDR2. This clonotype has ten or more counts. Its antigen remains undetermined. No base-level quality is on record; no much larger clone is a single base apart. Graves' hyperthyroidism was defined as stable when no progression to ophthalmopathy occurred over 18 months of follow-up. Hyperthyroidism patients were aged 18 to 65 years and newly diagnosed, with disease duration of less than 2 months. The study excluded patients with uncontrolled infections, other autoimmune diseases, pregnancy or lactation. Diagnoses were based on clinical symptoms, serum thyroxine and TRAb, thyroid ultrasound and orbital computed tomography. PBMCs were isolated from about 10 ml of fresh peripheral blood by Ficoll-Paque density gradient centrifugation. Total RNA was extracted using Trizol reagent, and RNA quality was assessed on an Agilent 2100 Bioanalyzer.

What was sequenced was blood. This receptor was taken from a woman under 30 with Graves' hyperthyroidism. The rearrangement combines TRBV11-3 with TRBJ2-3; the D gene is perhaps TRBD1, on 5 matching bases. Here is the DNA: TGTGCCAGCAGCCATTCGACTCAGGGAAATACGCAGTATTTT. It encodes CASSHSTQGNTQYF. The CDR3 plus the reference TRBV11-3 and TRBJ2-3 genes for the other parts give the full variable domain: EAGVVQSPRYKIIEKKQPVAFWCNPISGHNTLYWYLQNLGQGPELLIRYENEEAVDDSQLPKDRFSAERLKGVDSTLKIQPAELGDSAVYLCASSHSTQGNTQYFGPGTRLTVL.